This TCR beta chain was obtained from a study of shared clonotypes between healthy human individuals. Study-level information: The study used three CD4 naive, three CD4 memory, two CD8 naive and one CD8 memory plate per donor. Regarding the study as a whole: Only blood was sampled; tissue repertoires likely differ. Several donors showed sharing of 4.5% to 5% of naive CD4 clonotypes.

TCRdb's table, derived via immunoSEQ multiplex PCR, lists solely in-frame clones and lacks some. Among around 2,000,000 clones listed, about 95% were seen once. Worth noting for this clone: Its antigen is as yet unknown.

The germline V gene encodes CDR1 GTSNPN and CDR2 SVGIG (reference sequence). The CDR3 totals 14 residues. Trimming removed 2 bases at V and 1 base at J, with 8 bases between. From CD4+ cells came CD45RA+ naive and CD45RA-negative memory subsets. Sequenced material: naive CD4+ T cells sorted from blood. Documented subset: CD45RA+ positively selected. The TCR was taken from a man aged 18 to 29 in good health. This chain uses TRBV30 with TRBJ2-2; maybe TRBD2 (6 bases). CDR3 loop: CAWSYGGNTGELFF. The CDR3 DNA reads as TGTGCCTGGAGTTACGGGGGGAACACCGGGGAGCTGTTTTTT.